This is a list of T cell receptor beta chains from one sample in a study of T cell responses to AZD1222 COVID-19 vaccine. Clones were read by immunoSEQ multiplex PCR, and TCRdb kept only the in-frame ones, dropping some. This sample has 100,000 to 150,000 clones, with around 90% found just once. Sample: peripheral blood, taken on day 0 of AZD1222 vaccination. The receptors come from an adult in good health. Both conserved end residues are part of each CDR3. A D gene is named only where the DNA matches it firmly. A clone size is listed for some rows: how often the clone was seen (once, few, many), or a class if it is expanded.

TGTGCCAGCAGCATAGGGGACAGGGTACAAAACATTCAGTACTTC,CASSIGDRVQNIQYF,.,TRBV5-8,TRBD1,TRBJ2-4,15
TGTGCCAGCAGTTACTCTAGGACAGGGGGAGATACGCAGTATTTT,CASSYSRTGGDTQYF,.,TRBV6-5,TRBD1,TRBJ2-3,15
TGCGCCAGCAGGGTTATCCAGGGGACCACTGAAGCTTTCTTT,CASRVIQGTTEAFF,.,TRBV5-1,.,TRBJ1-1,14
TGTGCCAGCAGCGGGACCTTGCTGAGCCAGCCCCAGCATTTT,CASSGTLLSQPQHF,.,TRBV25-1,.,TRBJ1-5,14
TGTGCCAGCAGCTTAGAGCTAGGCGGGAGCAATGAGCAGTTCTTC,CASSLELGGSNEQFF,.,TRBV7-9,TRBD2,TRBJ2-1,15
TGCGCCAGCAGCTTGGCCGAGGGGGTAACCTACGAGCAGTACTTC,CASSLAEGVTYEQYF,.,TRBV5-1,.,TRBJ2-7,15
TGCGCCAGCAGCCCGGGACTAGCGGGGGAATACGAGCAGTACTTC,CASSPGLAGEYEQYF,few,TRBV5-1,TRBD2,TRBJ2-7,15
TGTGCCAGCAGCTCGGTCCTAGCGGTAGATACGCAGTATTTT,CASSSVLAVDTQYF,.,TRBV27,TRBD2,TRBJ2-3,14
TGTGCCAGCAGGAGGGGAAGGAACACTGAAGCTTTCTTT,CASRRGRNTEAFF,.,TRBV7-3,.,TRBJ1-1,13
TGTGCCAGCAGCCTACAGGGGCCGCCTTGGGACACTGAAGCTTTCTTT,CASSLQGPPWDTEAFF,.,TRBV7-9,TRBD1,TRBJ1-1,16
TGTGCCAGCAGCTTAGAACGGAACACTGAAGCTTTCTTT,CASSLERNTEAFF,.,TRBV11-3,.,TRBJ1-1,13
TGTGCCAGCAGGGTTACAGTATTCTCTGGAAACACCATATATTTT,CASRVTVFSGNTIYF,.,TRBV6-5,.,TRBJ1-3,15
TGTGCCAGCGGAACCGCCCCTGAGCTGTTTTTT,CASGTAPELFF,.,TRBV12-3/TRBV12-4,.,TRBJ2-2,11
TGTGCCAGCAGCTTGGCCTCTGGAAACACCATATATTTT,CASSLASGNTIYF,.,TRBV5-4,.,TRBJ1-3,13
TGTGCCAGCAGCTACGTCGGATCTGGGGCCAACGTCCTGACTTTC,CASSYVGSGANVLTF,.,TRBV7-2,.,TRBJ2-6,15
TGTGCCAGCAGCTCACTCGGTGAGCAGTACTTC,CASSSLGEQYF,.,TRBV7-8,.,TRBJ2-7,11
TGCGCCAGCAGCTTGTCTCCGGGGGGCTATGGCTACACCTTC,CASSLSPGGYGYTF,.,TRBV5-1,.,TRBJ1-2,14
TGTGCCAGCAGTGTTTGTTGTGGTCAGCCCCAGCATTTT,CASSVCCGQPQHF,.,TRBV5-8,.,TRBJ1-5,13
TGCAGCGTTGAAGATACCCGACAAGAAAAAGAAACTAGCACAGATACGCAGTATTTT,CSVEDTRQEKETSTDTQYF,.,TRBV29-1,.,TRBJ2-3,19
TGTGCCAGCAGTGGCAGACAGGGCTTCGTGCCCCAGCATTTT,CASSGRQGFVPQHF,.,TRBV7-2,TRBD1,TRBJ1-5,14
TGTGCCAGCAGTTACTCCACGGGGGTCTATAATTCACCCCTCCACTTT,CASSYSTGVYNSPLHF,.,TRBV6-5,.,TRBJ1-6,16
TGTGCCAGTAGTATAGCGGGAGATGAGCAGTTCTTC,CASSIAGDEQFF,.,TRBV19,.,TRBJ2-1,12
TGTGCCAGCAGCTTGGCAGGCAGAGACAATGAGCAGTTCTTC,CASSLAGRDNEQFF,.,TRBV5-6,.,TRBJ2-1,14
TGTGCCAGCAGCTTAGAATACGGTAGCGGCTCCTACGAGCAGTACTTC,CASSLEYGSGSYEQYF,.,TRBV7-2,.,TRBJ2-7,16
TGTGCCAGCAGGCAGGGATCCACCGGGGAGCTGTTTTTT,CASRQGSTGELFF,once,TRBV2,.,TRBJ2-2,13
TGTGCCAGCAGCCCCTGCCCCACAGGGATGTATAGCAATCAGCCCCAGCATTTT,CASSPCPTGMYSNQPQHF,.,TRBV11-3,.,TRBJ1-5,18
TGTGCCAGCAGTTACGCCATAGCGGGAGAGCGGAACACAGATACGCAGTATTTT,CASSYAIAGERNTDTQYF,.,TRBV6-2/TRBV6-3,TRBD2,TRBJ2-3,18
TGTGCCAGCAGTCCAGGGACGGCTAGCACAGATACGCAGTATTTT,CASSPGTASTDTQYF,.,TRBV27,.,TRBJ2-3,15
TGTGCCAGCAGTGAAGTGTCCGGGTCCGCCTACGAGCAGTACTTC,CASSEVSGSAYEQYF,few,TRBV6-1,.,TRBJ2-7,15
TGTGCCAGCAGTTTTGGTAGGACAGGGGTCACCGGGGAGCTGTTTTTT,CASSFGRTGVTGELFF,.,TRBV6-2/TRBV6-3,TRBD1,TRBJ2-2,16
TGTGCCACCAGTGGTCCCTCGACAGCAGCTTTCTTT,CATSGPSTAAFF,.,TRBV24-1,.,TRBJ1-1,12
TGTGCCAGCAGCCAACCAGGCATGGGGACCGGGGAGCTGTTTTTT,CASSQPGMGTGELFF,.,TRBV3-1/TRBV3-2,.,TRBJ2-2,15
TGCGCCAGCAGCCAAGATCCCCAGGCCCAGGAGACCTTC,CASSQDPQAQETF,.,TRBV4-3,.,TRBJ1-2,13
TGTGCCAGCGCCGCTCGAAACACCGGGGAGCTGTTTTTT,CASAARNTGELFF,once,TRBV12-3/TRBV12-4,.,TRBJ2-2,13
TGTGCCAGCAGTCGGGACGGGGTCTTTGATGAAAAACTGTTTTTT,CASSRDGVFDEKLFF,.,TRBV6-5,.,TRBJ1-4,15
TGTGCCAGCCTCGGGGCGACGGCAGGCAACTACGAGCAGTACTTC,CASLGATAGNYEQYF,.,TRBV2,.,TRBJ2-7,15
TGTGCCAGCAGCTCGAGGACAGGAGACAATGAGCAGTTCTTC,CASSSRTGDNEQFF,.,TRBV9,TRBD1,TRBJ2-1,14
TGTGCCTGGGGACTTGACATCTCTGGAAACACCATATATTTT,CAWGLDISGNTIYF,.,TRBV30,.,TRBJ1-3,14
TGTGCCAGCACCGTCACCAGCTACCAAGAGACCCAGTACTTC,CASTVTSYQETQYF,.,TRBV28,.,TRBJ2-5,14
TGTGCCAGCAGTTGGGGTAGTAATCAGCCCCAGCATTTT,CASSWGSNQPQHF,.,TRBV6-5,.,TRBJ1-5,13
TGCGCCAGCAGCCTCACTAGCCCGATGGGGCATGAGCAGTTCTTC,CASSLTSPMGHEQFF,.,TRBV4-1,.,TRBJ2-1,15
TGTGCCAGCAGTGAAGATAGCACAGATACGCAGTATTTT,CASSEDSTDTQYF,.,TRBV6-1,.,TRBJ2-3,13
TGCGCCAGCAGCTTGGTCGGGACAGGGTTGGACCCCTATGGCTACACCTTC,CASSLVGTGLDPYGYTF,.,TRBV5-1,TRBD1,TRBJ1-2,17
TGTGCCAGCAGTGGATCCACCCAGCGGGGCGAAAAACTGTTTTTT,CASSGSTQRGEKLFF,.,TRBV2,.,TRBJ1-4,15
TGTGCCAGCTCACCGGAGGGAGGGGGAGATACGCAGTATTTT,CASSPEGGGDTQYF,.,TRBV18,.,TRBJ2-3,14
TGTGCCAGTAGTAACCGGGGGTATAGCAATCAGCCCCAGCATTTT,CASSNRGYSNQPQHF,.,TRBV19,.,TRBJ1-5,15
TGTGCCAGCAGTTACACGTATCCCGATACGCAGTATTTT,CASSYTYPDTQYF,.,TRBV6-5,.,TRBJ2-3,13
TGTGCCAGCAGCCTGGACAACACAGATACGCAGTATTTT,CASSLDNTDTQYF,.,TRBV5-4,.,TRBJ2-3,13
TGTGCCAGCAGATGGGACTCAACCTACGAGCAGTACTTC,CASRWDSTYEQYF,.,TRBV28,.,TRBJ2-7,13
TGTGCCAGCAGCTTAGTTTCGGGAGAAAAACTGTTTTTT,CASSLVSGEKLFF,.,TRBV7-2,.,TRBJ1-4,13
TGTGCCAGCAGTACCGGGACTAGCGGCACAGATACGCAGTATTTT,CASSTGTSGTDTQYF,once,TRBV6-2/TRBV6-3,TRBD2,TRBJ2-3,15
TGTGCCAGCAGCTTACTAGCGGGAACCTTCAATGAGCAGTTCTTC,CASSLLAGTFNEQFF,.,TRBV6-4,TRBD2,TRBJ2-1,15
TGTGCCATCAGTGTGCCAGGCTCCTACGAGCAGTACTTC,CAISVPGSYEQYF,once,TRBV10-3,.,TRBJ2-7,13
TGTGCCAGCAGCTTAGAAGGGACTAGTTCAGATACGCAGTATTTT,CASSLEGTSSDTQYF,.,TRBV11-2,TRBD2,TRBJ2-3,15
TGTGCCAGAAGCTTGGTAAGGGGGGAGGCCCCCTTTCGCGAGCAGTACTTC,CARSLVRGEAPFREQYF,.,TRBV5-3,.,TRBJ2-7,17